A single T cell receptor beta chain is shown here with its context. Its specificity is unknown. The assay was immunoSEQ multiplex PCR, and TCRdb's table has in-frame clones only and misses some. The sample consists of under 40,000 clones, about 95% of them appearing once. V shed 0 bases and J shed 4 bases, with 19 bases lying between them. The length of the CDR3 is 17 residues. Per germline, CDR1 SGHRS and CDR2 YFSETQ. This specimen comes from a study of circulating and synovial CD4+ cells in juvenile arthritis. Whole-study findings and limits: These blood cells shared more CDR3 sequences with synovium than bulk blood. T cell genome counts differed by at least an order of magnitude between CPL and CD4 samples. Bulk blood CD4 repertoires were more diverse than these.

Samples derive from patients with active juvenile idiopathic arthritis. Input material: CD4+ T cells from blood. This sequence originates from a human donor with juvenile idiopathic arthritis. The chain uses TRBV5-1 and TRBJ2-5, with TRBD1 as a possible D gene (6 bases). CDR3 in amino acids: CASSLASSGAGAETQYF. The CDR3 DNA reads TGCGCCAGCAGCTTGGCCTCCTCAGGGGCAGGGGCAGAGACCCAGTACTTC.